One T cell receptor (beta chain) is described in this entry. Its antigen is not identified. TCRdb's table, derived via immunoSEQ multiplex PCR, lists solely in-frame clones and lacks some. Among tens of thousands of clones listed, about nine tenths were seen once. A marrow graft followed busulfan-fludarabine conditioning, with cyclophosphamide on days +3 and +4. The data are from a study of T cells after posttransplantation cyclophosphamide. General study points: Skin or GI-infiltrating T cells shared few TRB sequences with blood. Recipient CMV seropositivity and CMV reactivation strongly tracked TRB clonality.

The CDR3 loop spans 14 amino acids. Germline V gene sequence: CDR1 LNHDA, CDR2 SQIVND (reference sequence). Trimming left V 1 base short and J 3 bases short, with 9 bases between. The gene calls are TRBV19 and TRBJ1-1, with D tentatively TRBD1 (6 bases). The sample in question was PBMCs, obtained just over 60 days after allogeneic stem cell transplant with posttransplant cyclophosphamide. The receptor's source is a male patient aged 55 to 69 who received an allogeneic stem cell transplant from a related donor and was CMV-positive. Some T cells may trace back to the graft donor. The CDR3 DNA sequence: TGTGCCAGTAGTATAGGGGGGCGGGACACTGAAGCTTTCTTT. It is translated as CASSIGGRDTEAFF.